Described below is a single T cell receptor (beta chain) sequence and its context. Antigen specificity is unknown. This specimen belongs to a study of response to subunit inactivated influenza vaccine. Study results and caveats: Every seasonal influenza vaccination brings in few new T cells, the authors suggested.

TCRdb re-derived calls from the RT-PCR reads in MiXCR, one entry per CDR3 protein. This sample has 530,000 or so distinct CDR3 sequences; 10% to 15% occur once, and the top ten carry around 9.6%. The sequence was obtained from a man aged 50-60 years who received an inactivated influenza vaccine. The sample here was PBMCs from blood, taken on the day of vaccination.

The CDR3 loop is CASRSGRRSPEQYF. DNA for the CDR3: TGTGCCAGCAGGTCCGGAAGACGCTCTCCCGAGCAGTACTTC. This chain connects TRBV2 to TRBJ2-7; D unclear. There are 14 residues in the CDR3. V shed 6 bases and J shed 6 bases, with 18 bases lying between them. CDR1 and CDR2 from the germline V gene are SNHLY and FYNNEI.